These 2 T cell receptor beta chains share one sample of origin, sequenced in a study of T cells after yellow fever vaccination. TCRdb analysed the 5' RACE reads with MiXCR anew, one entry per CDR3 protein. This sample yields around 350,000 distinct CDR3 sequences, of which approximately 10% are seen a single time; more than 15% belongs to the top ten. Sample: PBMCs, taken on the day of the first yellow fever vaccination. The receptor source for this set is a man in his late teens or twenties who received the YFV17D yellow fever vaccine.

This clonotype was detected a few times. V is TRBV21-1 and J is TRBJ2-7; TRBD1 was called by the table and not checked on the DNA. TRBV21-1 is flagged as a pseudogene. CDR3 length: 14 residues. CDR3 in amino acids: CASSFQPGQGIRYF. In nucleotides, the CDR3 is TGTGCCAGCAGCTTCCAACCGGGACAGGGGATTCGGTACTTC.

This clonotype was seen only once. The J gene is TRBJ1-1, the V gene TRBV4-3; D is ambiguous. Germline V gives CDR1 LGHNA, CDR2 YSLEER. V shed 0 bases and J shed 1 base, with 6 bases lying between them. There are 14 residues in the CDR3. This chain's CDR3 is CASSQDLRNTEAFF. CDR3 DNA sequence: TGCGCCAGCAGCCAAGATCTAAGGAACACTGAAGCTTTCTTT.